These T cell receptor beta chains were read from a single sample in a study of patients and donors after allogeneic stem cell transplantation. TCRdb redid the calling of the RT-PCR reads with MiXCR, one entry per CDR3 protein. This sample has some 960,000 distinct CDR3 sequences, with under 20% found just once. The sequenced material came from blood, either unsorted or a sorted T cell fraction (not recorded which). Source of these receptors: a human donor who was either an allogeneic HSCT recipient or a stem cell or donor lymphocyte infusion donor (not recorded which). It is not recorded whose cells these are; they may come from a transplant donor. Both conserved end residues are part of each CDR3. Fields, in order: V gene, D gene, clone size, CDR3 length, J gene, CDR3 DNA, CDR3 protein. D genes are given only for firm matches. The listing skips clone size in some rows; elsewhere it reads once, few, many or a size class.

V gene: TRBV12-3/TRBV12-4
D gene: .
clone size: .
CDR3 length: 15
J gene: TRBJ1-2
CDR3 DNA: TGTGCCAGCAGTTTAATGATCAGCTCTAACTATGGCTACACCTTC
CDR3 protein: CASSLMISSNYGYTF

V gene: TRBV6-5
D gene: .
clone size: few
CDR3 length: 16
J gene: TRBJ2-2
CDR3 DNA: TGTGCCAGCAGTTACTCTGATCCGCAGACGGGAGGGGAGCTGTTTTTT
CDR3 protein: CASSYSDPQTGGELFF

V gene: TRBV7-9
D gene: TRBD2
clone size: .
CDR3 length: 15
J gene: TRBJ2-3
CDR3 DNA: TGTGCCAGCAGCGACACTAGCGGGGCCACAGATACGCAGTATTTT
CDR3 protein: CASSDTSGATDTQYF

V gene: TRBV5-6
D gene: .
clone size: .
CDR3 length: 19
J gene: TRBJ2-3
CDR3 DNA: TGTGCCAGCAGCTTGGCACCACTTCTAGGAGGGCTAGCCGCAGATACGCAGTATTTT
CDR3 protein: CASSLAPLLGGLAADTQYF

V gene: TRBV5-1
D gene: .
clone size: many
CDR3 length: 13
J gene: TRBJ2-2
CDR3 DNA: TGCGCCAGCAGCCCTCAGGACACCGGGGAGCTGTTTTTT
CDR3 protein: CASSPQDTGELFF

V gene: TRBV5-5
D gene: TRBD1
clone size: few
CDR3 length: 13
J gene: TRBJ1-4
CDR3 DNA: TGTGCCAGCAGCTGGACAGGGCGGGAAAAACTGTTTTTT
CDR3 protein: CASSWTGREKLFF

V gene: TRBV6-5
D gene: .
clone size: .
CDR3 length: 14
J gene: TRBJ1-1
CDR3 DNA: TGTGCCAGCAGTTATGGACGGTTGAACACTGAAGCTTTCTTT
CDR3 protein: CASSYGRLNTEAFF

V gene: TRBV5-1
D gene: .
clone size: many
CDR3 length: 15
J gene: TRBJ1-5
CDR3 DNA: TGCGCCAGCAGCTTGGTGGGGGCAAGCAATCAGCCCCAGCATTTT
CDR3 protein: CASSLVGASNQPQHF

V gene: TRBV12-3/TRBV12-4
D gene: .
clone size: many
CDR3 length: 12
J gene: TRBJ1-5
CDR3 DNA: TGTGCCAGCAGTTTAGGGCATCAGCCCCAGCATTTT
CDR3 protein: CASSLGHQPQHF

V gene: TRBV6-5
D gene: .
clone size: few
CDR3 length: 15
J gene: TRBJ1-6
CDR3 DNA: TGTGCCAGCAGTTACTCGGCCCAGGGAGCATCACCCCTCCACTTT
CDR3 protein: CASSYSAQGASPLHF

V gene: TRBV24-1
D gene: TRBD2
clone size: .
CDR3 length: 18
J gene: TRBJ2-1
CDR3 DNA: TGTGCCACCAGTGAGCCGCAAGGTGGGAGGGCCCTCGACAATGAGCAGTTCTTC
CDR3 protein: CATSEPQGGRALDNEQFF

V gene: TRBV20-1
D gene: TRBD2
clone size: .
CDR3 length: 16
J gene: TRBJ2-1
CDR3 DNA: TGCAGTGCTTCGACCAAGCTAGCGGGAGGACTGAATGAGCAGTTCTTC
CDR3 protein: CSASTKLAGGLNEQFF

V gene: TRBV5-1
D gene: TRBD2
clone size: few
CDR3 length: 15
J gene: TRBJ2-3
CDR3 DNA: TGCGCCAGCAGACCCCTAGCGGGACTCACAGATACGCAGTATTTT
CDR3 protein: CASRPLAGLTDTQYF

V gene: TRBV12-3/TRBV12-4
D gene: TRBD2
clone size: .
CDR3 length: 15
J gene: TRBJ2-5
CDR3 DNA: TGTGCCAGCAGTTTTGCGGGGGGCACCCAAGAGACCCAGTACTTC
CDR3 protein: CASSFAGGTQETQYF

V gene: TRBV12-3/TRBV12-4
D gene: .
clone size: many
CDR3 length: 13
J gene: TRBJ1-5
CDR3 DNA: TGTGCCAGCAGTCGCCGGGTAGATCAGCCCCAGCATTTT
CDR3 protein: CASSRRVDQPQHF

V gene: TRBV6-1
D gene: TRBD1
clone size: .
CDR3 length: 15
J gene: TRBJ1-2
CDR3 DNA: TGTGCCAGCAGCCTTCGACAGGGGGGAGGATATGGCTACACCTTC
CDR3 protein: CASSLRQGGGYGYTF

V gene: TRBV29-1
D gene: TRBD1
clone size: few
CDR3 length: 14
J gene: TRBJ2-2
CDR3 DNA: TGCAGCGTTTCCGGGACAGCGAACACCGGGGAGCTGTTTTTT
CDR3 protein: CSVSGTANTGELFF

V gene: TRBV6-5
D gene: .
clone size: .
CDR3 length: 15
J gene: TRBJ2-1
CDR3 DNA: TGTGCCAGCAGTTACACGGGCGGAGAACGCAATGAGCAGTTCTTC
CDR3 protein: CASSYTGGERNEQFF

V gene: TRBV6-1
D gene: TRBD1
clone size: .
CDR3 length: 16
J gene: TRBJ1-4
CDR3 DNA: TGTGCCAGCAGAGGAGCGGACAGGGGGGTTGGAGAAAAACTGTTTTTT
CDR3 protein: CASRGADRGVGEKLFF

V gene: TRBV27
D gene: .
clone size: .
CDR3 length: 14
J gene: TRBJ1-1
CDR3 DNA: TGTGCCAGCGGGGATACGAGTCTCAACACTGAAGCTTTCTTT
CDR3 protein: CASGDTSLNTEAFF

V gene: TRBV12-3/TRBV12-4
D gene: .
clone size: many
CDR3 length: 12
J gene: TRBJ2-2
CDR3 DNA: TGTGCCAGCAGTTTTCGCGAGGGGGAGCTGTTTTTT
CDR3 protein: CASSFREGELFF

V gene: TRBV19
D gene: .
clone size: few
CDR3 length: 13
J gene: TRBJ2-1
CDR3 DNA: TGTGCCAGTAGTACGGTGGTCTACAATGAGCAGTTCTTC
CDR3 protein: CASSTVVYNEQFF